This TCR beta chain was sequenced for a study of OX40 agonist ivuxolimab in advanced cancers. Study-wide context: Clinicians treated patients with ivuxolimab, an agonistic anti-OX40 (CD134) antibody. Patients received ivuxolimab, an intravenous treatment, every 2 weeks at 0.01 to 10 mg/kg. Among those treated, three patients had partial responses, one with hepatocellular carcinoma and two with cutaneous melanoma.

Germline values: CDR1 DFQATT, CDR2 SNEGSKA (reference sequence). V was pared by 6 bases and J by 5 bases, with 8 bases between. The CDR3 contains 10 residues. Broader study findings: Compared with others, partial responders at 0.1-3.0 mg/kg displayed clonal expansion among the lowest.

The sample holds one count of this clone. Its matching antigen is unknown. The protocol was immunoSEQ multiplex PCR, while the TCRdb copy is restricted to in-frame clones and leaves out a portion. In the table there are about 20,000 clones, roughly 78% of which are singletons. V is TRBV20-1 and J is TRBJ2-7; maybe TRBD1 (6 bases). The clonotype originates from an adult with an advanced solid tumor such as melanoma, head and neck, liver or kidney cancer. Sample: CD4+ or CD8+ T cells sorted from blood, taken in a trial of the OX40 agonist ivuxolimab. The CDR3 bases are TGCAGTGCAGCAGGGGACGAGCAGTACTTC. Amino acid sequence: CSAAGDEQYF.